Following are 4 T cell receptor beta chains from one sample sequenced in a study of type 1 regulatory T cells. TCRdb redid the calling of the reads with MiXCR, one entry per CDR3 protein. This table has some 25,000 distinct CDR3 sequences, approximately 72% appearing once. Their antigens are not known. The material sequenced was cultured T cells, either the whole culture or a sorted T cell fraction (not recorded which). Subset reported: Tr1-enriched cell product generated in vitro against host alloantigens. The receptors here all came from a human donor in good health.

J is TRBJ1-4 and V is TRBV2; D is unresolved. Trimming removed 3 bases from V and 7 bases from J, with 6 bases in between. This CDR3 region has 12 residues. CDR1 is SNHLY, CDR2 FYNNEI, per germline. The CDR3 is CASSEVFEKLFF. The CDR3 DNA is TGTGCCAGCAGTGAGGTTTTTGAAAAACTGTTTTTT.

The J gene is TRBJ2-3, the V gene TRBV10-2; 12 nucleotides agree with TRBD2. Trimming cost V 4 bases and J 1 base; bases outside gene matches: 15. The CDR3 contains 20 residues. Germline CDR1 WSHSY, CDR2 SAAADI. This CDR3 is CASSVTLAGGLSKRTDTQYF. In DNA, the CDR3 is TGCGCCAGCAGTGTAACCCTAGCGGGGGGGCTTAGTAAACGCACAGATACGCAGTATTTT.

V and J are TRBV28 and TRBJ1-5; D gene ambiguous. The CDR3 length is 14 residues. The ends were cut back, 5 bases at V and 7 bases at J, with 15 bases in the middle. CDR1 MDHEN and CDR2 SYDVKM come from the germline V gene. The CDR3 spells CASSGPRMGQPQHF. The CDR3 region has the DNA TGTGCCAGCAGTGGCCCTCGGATGGGACAGCCCCAGCATTTT.

The rearrangement joins TRBV28 to TRBJ1-1; D perhaps matches TRBD1 (5 bases). In germline, CDR1 is MDHEN, CDR2 SYDVKM. Between the trimmed V and J ends, which lost 6 bases and 1 base, there was a span of 12 bases. The CDR3 is 14 amino acids. The CDR3 DNA is TGTGCCAGCAGGGGCGTTGGGGGGAACACTGAAGCTTTCTTT. It is translated as CASRGVGGNTEAFF.